This passage covers 15 T cell receptor beta chains from one sample sequenced in a study of CD8 T cells in ankylosing spondylitis. TCRdb recomputed calls from the 5' RACE reads with MiXCR, one row per CDR3 protein. The sample has some 63,000 distinct CDR3 sequences, roughly 6.2% seen once. Sequencing was done on a sample of synovial fluid, either unsorted or a sorted T cell fraction (not recorded which). These receptor sequences come from a male donor with ankylosing spondylitis.

This clonotype was counted between two and nine times. The chain is built from TRBV5-6 and TRBJ1-4; unclear D gene. CDR3 length: 17 amino acids. Per germline, CDR1 SGHDT and CDR2 YYEEEE. The ends were cut back, 0 bases at V and 3 bases at J, with 15 bases in the middle. The CDR3 nucleotides read TGTGCCAGCAGCTTGGCTCGCTTCGGGCAGCCTAATGAAAAACTGTTTTTT. It codes for CASSLARFGQPNEKLFF.

Details on this clonotype: Possible read error: a much larger clone is one base away. V gene TRBV5-1 combines with J gene TRBJ2-4; D possibly uses TRBD1 or TRBD2 (5 bases each). The germline V gene has CDR1 SGHRS and CDR2 YFSETQ. The CDR3 has 16 residues. V was shortened by 0 bases and J by 6 bases, with 16 bases between the two germline ends. The DNA of the CDR3 is TGCGCCAGCAGCTTGGGGGGCTTTGATGGGGGAAACATTCAGTACTTC. Amino acid sequence: CASSLGGFDGGNIQYF.

The gene calls are TRBV7-3 and TRBJ2-1; 12 nucleotides align to TRBD2. CDR3 length: 16 residues. Germline V gene sequence: CDR1 SGHTA, CDR2 FQGTGA. V shed 5 bases and J 6 bases; nucleotides not matched to a gene: 8. The CDR3 is CASSTPPSGRANEQFF. The CDR3 DNA follows: TGTGCCAGCAGCACCCCCCCTAGCGGGAGGGCCAATGAGCAGTTCTTC.

This clonotype was found many times. This chain connects TRBV28 to TRBJ1-5; possible D gene TRBD1, 5 bases. Germline values: CDR1 MDHEN, CDR2 SYDVKM. Deletions cut 6 bases from V and 5 bases from J, with 17 bases between. The CDR3 runs to 15 residues. CDR3 protein: CASSPPQGGYQPQHF. The CDR3 nucleotides are TGTGCCAGCAGCCCCCCCCAGGGAGGTTATCAGCCCCAGCATTTT.

The rearrangement joins TRBV28 to TRBJ2-2; tentative D call: TRBD2 (7 bases). The germline V and J ends were trimmed by 2 bases and 4 bases, with 8 bases remaining between them. Germline assignment: CDR1 MDHEN and CDR2 SYDVKM. The CDR3 sequence is 14 residues long. CDR3 DNA sequence: TGTGCCAGCAGTTTAGGGGGGGCCACCGGGGAGCTGTTTTTT. Translating gives CASSLGGATGELFF.

This clonotype was found a few times. The chain has TRBV11-3 and TRBJ2-7; TRBD1 might be the D (6 bases). V lost 3 bases and J lost 2, with 8 bases in between. The CDR3 length is 13 residues. Germline V gene lookup returns CDR1 SGHNT and CDR2 YENEEA. The DNA for the CDR3 is TGTGCCAGCAGCTTGGACAGTACCTACGAGCAGTACTTC. This translates into CASSLDSTYEQYF.

This clonotype occurred many times. This rearrangement joins TRBV5-1 to TRBJ2-2; D remains ambiguous. CDR1 and CDR2 from the germline V gene are SGHRS and YFSETQ. The CDR3 runs to 13 residues. The germline V and J ends were trimmed by 4 bases and 7 bases, with 11 bases remaining between them. The CDR3 loop reads CASSIRKDGELFF. In nucleotides, the CDR3 is TGCGCCAGCAGCATCAGGAAGGACGGGGAGCTGTTTTTT.

This clonotype has ten or more counts. V usage is TRBV24-1 and J usage is TRBJ2-1, with TRBD2 matching 13 bases. After removal of 3 bases from V and 4 bases from J, the junction contained 8 bases not matched to a gene. The CDR3 sequence is 18 residues long. Germline V gene lookup returns CDR1 KGHDR and CDR2 SFDVKD. The CDR3 sequence is CATSDPGTSGNQYNEQFF. The CDR3, as DNA: TGTGCCACCAGTGATCCCGGGACTAGCGGGAATCAATACAATGAGCAGTTCTTC.

This clonotype was seen repeatedly, ten times or more. V usage is TRBV11-2 and J usage is TRBJ2-3; TRBD1 is a possible D gene (6 bases). Germline lookup yields CDR1 SGHAT and CDR2 FQNNGV. The CDR3 length is 15 residues. With 5 bases removed from V and 3 bases from J, the gap between germline ends came to 15 bases. CDR3 in DNA: TGTGCCAGCAGCCCAATACAGGGCTGGACAGATACGCAGTATTTT. It yields the protein CASSPIQGWTDTQYF.

V and J are TRBV5-8 and TRBJ2-7, with D possibly being TRBD1 or TRBD2 (5 bases each). This CDR3 region has 15 residues. V gave up 4 bases and J gave up 4 bases, with 18 bases separating them. Germline V lookup: CDR1 SGHTS, CDR2 YDEGEE. The CDR3 spells CASSPGTLGRYEQYF. CDR3 bases: TGTGCCAGCAGCCCCGGGACCCTGGGCCGATACGAGCAGTACTTC.

This clonotype was detected ten times or more. The chain uses TRBV5-1 and TRBJ1-1, with TRBD1 identical over 9 bases. This CDR3 contains 14 residues. Germline V gene lookup returns CDR1 SGHRS and CDR2 YFSETQ. V lost 5 bases and J lost 1; bases outside the gene matches: 3. CDR3 sequence: CASRAQGANTEAFF. CDR3 nucleotides: TGCGCCAGCAGGGCACAGGGGGCGAACACTGAAGCTTTCTTT. Full variable domain (missing parts from reference TRBV5-1 and TRBJ1-1): KAGVTQTPRYLIKTRGQQVTLSCSPISGHRSVSWYQQTPGQGLQFLFEYFSETQRNKGNFPGRFSGRQFSNSRSEMNVSTLELGDSALYLCASRAQGANTEAFFGQGTRLTVV.

This clonotype was recorded many times. V gene TRBV24-1 combines with J gene TRBJ2-1, with TRBD2 matching over 10 bases. CDR3 length: 16 amino acids. V lost 0 bases, J lost 4 bases, and 2 bases stayed unmatched. Germline lookup yields CDR1 KGHDR and CDR2 SFDVKD. DNA for the CDR3: TGTGCCACCAGTGATTTGGCTAGCGGGAGTTACAATGAGCAGTTCTTC. It specifies CATSDLASGSYNEQFF.

The chain has TRBV11-2 and TRBJ2-3, with D possibly being TRBD1 (6 bases). Per the germline V gene, CDR1 is SGHAT and CDR2 is FQNNGV. V lost 5 bases, J lost 4 bases, and 13 bases lay in between. The CDR3 has 14 amino acids. The CDR3 here is CASSPGQTSDTQYF. For the CDR3, the DNA is TGTGCCAGCAGCCCCGGACAGACGTCAGATACGCAGTATTTT.

This clonotype was counted ten times or more. The rearrangement joins TRBV19 to TRBJ1-5, with no clear D. Germline loops: CDR1 LNHDA, CDR2 SQIVND (reference sequence). Trimming shortened V by 5 bases and J by 4 bases, and 9 bases separated the two germline ends. CDR3 length: 13 residues. CDR3 in amino acids: CASSPQSNQPQHF. For the CDR3, the DNA is TGTGCCAGTAGTCCCCAGTCTAATCAGCCCCAGCATTTT.

This clonotype has ten or more counts. This chain uses TRBV29-1 with TRBJ1-1; weak D call: TRBD1 (5 bases). With 6 bases removed from V and 1 base from J, the gap between germline ends came to 12 bases. CDR1 is SQVTM and CDR2 is ANQGSEA in the germline V gene. The CDR3 extends over 13 amino acids. The CDR3 region is CSVQQEPNTEAFF. CDR3 nucleotides: TGCAGCGTCCAACAGGAACCGAACACTGAAGCTTTCTTT.